The 32 T cell receptor beta chains presented below share a single source sample, sequenced in a study of blood T cell repertoires in COVID-19. Clones were sequenced by immunoSEQ multiplex PCR, and TCRdb holds only the in-frame ones, with some missing. The table lists some 240,000 clones, approximately 80% of them singletons, with roughly a tenth in the top ten. Source material: peripheral blood. These receptors originate from a woman over 75 with acute or convalescent COVID-19.

This chain uses TRBV7-9 with TRBJ1-1, with a weak D call TRBD1 (5 bases). Germline V CDR1 and CDR2: SEHNR, FQNEAQ (reference sequence). CDR3 size: 16 residues. The V end was cut by 5 bases, the J end by 0 bases, with 16 bases between. The CDR3 loop is CASSPPGAAMNTEAFF. CDR3 DNA: TGTGCCAGCAGCCCCCCTGGGGCAGCCATGAACACTGAAGCTTTCTTT.

The gene calls are TRBV12-3 or TRBV12-4 and TRBJ2-1; 7 nucleotides agree with TRBD2. The CDR3 contains 13 residues. V lost 5 bases, J lost 9 bases, and 7 bases stayed unmatched. CDR3 DNA sequence: TGTGCCAGCAGTCCACGGACTAGTCCTGAGCAGTTCTTC. It yields the protein CASSPRTSPEQFF.

The CDR3 sequence: CASSPGQTNTEAFF. Written as DNA, the CDR3 is TGTGCCAGCAGCCCGGGACAGACAAACACTGAAGCTTTCTTT. The rearrangement joins TRBV11-2 to TRBJ1-1, with 7 bases identical to TRBD1. Trimming cost V 5 bases and J 2 bases; bases outside gene matches: 5. The CDR3 covers 14 residues. Germline V CDR1 and CDR2: SGHAT, FQNNGV.

This chain joins TRBV18 and TRBJ2-7; 10 bases are shared with TRBD1. With V trimmed by 5 bases and J by 7 bases, 5 bases remained unmatched. Germline-derived CDR1 and CDR2 are KGHSH and LQKENI. The CDR3 extends over 13 amino acids. CDR3 coding DNA: TGTGCCAGCTCATCGGGACAGGGGATTGAGCAGTACTTC. Translated, it gives CASSSGQGIEQYF.

The CDR3, as DNA: TGTGCCAGCGGTGGACAGGGGGCGCGCGGAGATACGCAGTATTTT. Encoded protein: CASGGQGARGDTQYF. The V gene is TRBV2, the J gene TRBJ2-3; 11 bases agree with TRBD1. CDR3 size: 15 residues. Losses at the gene ends were 8 bases for V and 5 bases for J; bases not matched to a gene: 9. Germline CDR1 SNHLY, CDR2 FYNNEI.

The chain couples TRBV19 to TRBJ1-6; 7 positions agree with TRBD1. V lost 5 bases, J lost 0 bases, and 10 bases stayed unmatched. The CDR3 spans 18 residues. Germline loops: CDR1 LNHDA, CDR2 SQIVND (reference sequence). DNA for the CDR3: TGTGCCAGTAGTCTCTCCCGGACAGGAAGCTCCTATAATTCACCCCTCCACTTT. Its translation is CASSLSRTGSSYNSPLHF.

This rearrangement joins TRBV6-6 to TRBJ2-3, with D possibly matching TRBD2 (7 bases). V lost 9 bases and J lost 1, with 14 bases in between. There are 14 residues in the CDR3. Germline values: CDR1 MNHNY, CDR2 SVGAGI (reference sequence). CDR3 coding DNA: TGTGCCAGTGGAGGGGGGGTGGGCACAGATACGCAGTATTTT. Residues: CASGGGVGTDTQYF.

The rearrangement links TRBV27 to TRBJ2-7; 8 nucleotides match TRBD1. V was clipped by 3 bases and J by 4 bases; unmatched bases: 8. CDR3 length: 15 residues. Germline V CDR1 and CDR2: MNHEY, SMNVEV (reference sequence). For the CDR3, the DNA is TGTGCCAGCAGTTTTTCGGACAGGGTAAGGTACGAGCAGTACTTC. It yields the protein CASSFSDRVRYEQYF.

The gene calls are TRBV6-1 and TRBJ2-5; D not resolved. The germline V and J ends were trimmed by 2 bases and 4 bases, with 14 bases remaining between them. The germline CDR1 and CDR2 sequences are MNHNS and SASEGT. This CDR3 is built from 15 residues. The CDR3 DNA reads as TGTGCCAGCAGTGAATTGGGCAGTTCTGGAGAGACCCAGTACTTC. This gives the protein CASSELGSSGETQYF.

The rearrangement joins TRBV6-6 to TRBJ2-2, with 7 nucleotides matching TRBD2. The CDR3 spans 15 residues. The V and J ends lost 11 bases and 1 base, in that order; junction bases with no gene match: 10. CDR1 and CDR2 (germline): MNHNY, SVGAGI (reference sequence). CDR3 coding DNA: TGTGCCGTACCTAGCGGACTCAAGAACACCGGGGAGCTGTTTTTT. It is translated as CAVPSGLKNTGELFF.

This clone has just a few counts. In DNA form, the CDR3 reads TGCGCCAGCAGCCAAGATAAGCAGGTTGATCTGCGGCAGTACTTC. Protein sequence: CASSQDKQVDLRQYF. The J gene is TRBJ2-7, the V gene TRBV4-1; D unclear. In germline, CDR1 is MGHRA, CDR2 YSYEKL. The V end lost 0 bases, the J end lost 9 bases, and 18 bases lay between the germline ends. The CDR3 totals 15 residues.

The chain combines TRBV12-3 or TRBV12-4 with TRBJ1-4; TRBD1 matches 7 bases. The ends lost 4 bases at V and 8 bases at J; junction bases unmatched: 4. The CDR3 loop spans 13 amino acids. The CDR3: CASSWDSGEKLFF. The CDR3 nucleotides are TGTGCCAGCAGTTGGGACAGTGGAGAAAAACTGTTTTTT.

V usage is TRBV10-3 and J usage is TRBJ1-1; D not resolved. This CDR3 has 13 amino acids. CDR1 and CDR2 (germline): ENHRY, SYGVKD. Trimming shortened V by 8 bases and J by 1 base, and 11 bases separated the two germline ends. The CDR3 reads CAILEVPNTEAFF. CDR3 nucleotide sequence: TGTGCCATCCTGGAGGTACCGAACACTGAAGCTTTCTTT.

As DNA, the CDR3 is TGCGCCAGCAGCTTGGGGGCAGCTGGGGCCAACGTCCTGACTTTC. Protein sequence: CASSLGAAGANVLTF. The genes are TRBV5-1 and TRBJ2-6; D call uncertain. The germline gives CDR1 SGHRS, CDR2 YFSETQ. The CDR3 contains 15 residues. With 0 bases removed from V and 2 bases from J, the gap between germline ends came to 6 bases.

This clone was seen just once. V is TRBV9 and J is TRBJ2-5; no clear D. CDR3 size: 13 residues. Per germline, CDR1 SGDLS and CDR2 YYNGEE. Trimming took off 0 bases at V and 5 bases at J, with 8 bases between the two ends. CDR3 in amino acids: CASSVGAAETQYF. The DNA of the CDR3 is TGTGCCAGCAGCGTAGGTGCAGCGGAGACCCAGTACTTC.

The V and J genes are TRBV28 and TRBJ1-6; TRBD1 agrees at 7 bases. CDR1 and CDR2 (germline): MDHEN, SYDVKM. V lost 6 bases and J lost 9; bases outside the gene matches: 11. The CDR3 sequence is 15 residues long. The CDR3 region has the DNA TGTGCCAGCAGCCCACCTCCCAGGGGGAGTTCACCCCTCCACTTT. As protein: CASSPPPRGSSPLHF.

The chain uses TRBV6-5 and TRBJ1-6; TRBD1 aligns across 7 bases. The V gene's germline CDR1 is MNHEY and CDR2 SVGAGI. The CDR3 length is 15 residues. V was clipped by 6 bases and J by 0 bases; unmatched bases: 2. Here the CDR3 reads CASRDRSSYNSPLHF. The CDR3 region has the DNA TGTGCCAGCAGGGACAGGAGCTCCTATAATTCACCCCTCCACTTT.

V gene TRBV7-9 combines with J gene TRBJ1-2, with unresolved D. V was cut by 4 bases and J by 4 bases, with 7 bases left in between. This CDR3 comprises 12 residues. In germline, CDR1 is SEHNR, CDR2 FQNEAQ (reference sequence). The CDR3 DNA sequence: TGTGCCAGCAGCTCAAGTAGCTATGGCTACACCTTC. The encoded protein is CASSSSSYGYTF.

The CDR3 DNA follows: TGTGCCAGCAGCGCCCGGACAGGGAAATCGAACACTGAAGCTTTCTTT. It translates to CASSARTGKSNTEAFF. The chain links TRBV7-6 to TRBJ1-1; 8 bases fit TRBD1. There are 16 residues in the CDR3. Germline V gene sequence: CDR1 SGHVS, CDR2 FNYEAQ. Unmatched junction bases numbered 9, after V lost 5 bases and J lost 1 base.

This clone was counted a single time. CDR3 protein: CASAGVAEKLFF. In DNA, the CDR3 is TGTGCCAGTGCAGGGGTCGCTGAAAAACTGTTTTTT. The chain combines TRBV19 with TRBJ1-4, with D perhaps matching TRBD1 (6 bases). The CDR3 runs 12 residues. Germline-derived CDR1 and CDR2 are LNHDA and SQIVND (reference sequence). The V gene lost 8 bases and the J gene lost 7 bases, with 11 bases spanning the gap.

The chain combines TRBV27 with TRBJ1-2; D call uncertain. The CDR3 consists of 14 residues. Deletions cut 6 bases from V and 2 bases from J, with 13 bases between. Germline-derived CDR1 and CDR2 are MNHEY and SMNVEV (reference sequence). This CDR3 is CASRARGRNYGYTF. For the CDR3, the DNA is TGTGCCAGCAGGGCACGCGGGCGAAACTATGGCTACACCTTC.

The chain joins TRBV19 to TRBJ2-3, with TRBD2 identical over 8 bases. The CDR3 spans 17 residues. V shed 1 base and J 3 bases; nucleotides not matched to a gene: 9. Germline CDR1 reads LNHDA; CDR2 reads SQIVND (reference sequence). The CDR3 region has the DNA TGTGCCAGTAGTATAGGGACCGGGGGGGAAGGGACAGATACGCAGTATTTT. The encoded protein is CASSIGTGGEGTDTQYF. Based on the CDR3 plus reference TRBV19 and TRBJ2-3, the full variable domain is DGGITQSPKYLFRKEGQNVTLSCEQNLNHDAMYWYRQDPGQGLRLIYYSQIVNDFQKGDIAEGYSVSREKKESFPLTVTSAQKNPTAFYLCASSIGTGGEGTDTQYFGPGTRLTVL.

The chain links TRBV18 to TRBJ1-4; D uncertain. V was trimmed by 3 bases and J by 3 bases, leaving 23 bases between them. This CDR3 region has 19 residues. Germline values: CDR1 KGHSH, CDR2 LQKENI. The CDR3 DNA reads as TGTGCCAGCTCACCGGATTCCACGCGCGTCAAGCGGGCTAATGAAAAACTGTTTTTT. Translating gives CASSPDSTRVKRANEKLFF.

This clone appeared a few times. V gene TRBV9 combines with J gene TRBJ1-2; 12 nucleotides align to TRBD1. Germline lookup yields CDR1 SGDLS and CDR2 YYNGEE. Trimming at V came to 3 bases and at J to 5 bases, leaving 5 bases not matched to a gene. The CDR3 is 15 amino acids. The DNA for the CDR3 is TGTGCCAGCAGCGCCGGGACAGGGGGCCGATATGGCTACACCTTC. Its protein is CASSAGTGGRYGYTF.

The CDR3 spells CASNPAGGSPLHF. In DNA form, the CDR3 reads TGTGCCAGCAATCCGGCAGGGGGTTCACCCCTCCACTTT. The chain links TRBV5-4 to TRBJ1-6; 7 positions agree with TRBD1. V trimming: 6 bases; J trimming: 9 bases; junction bases outside the gene matches: 6. This CDR3 contains 13 residues. In germline, CDR1 is SGHNT, CDR2 YYREEE (reference sequence).

The chain links TRBV3-1 (or the pseudogene TRBV3-2) to TRBJ2-7; 10 bases map to TRBD1. The CDR3 loop spans 16 amino acids. V shed 4 bases and J 4 bases; nucleotides not matched to a gene: 10. Per germline, CDR1 LGHDT and CDR2 YNNKEL (reference sequence). In DNA, the CDR3 is TGTGCCAGCAGCCTTATGACGGGACAGGGGACGTACGAGCAGTACTTC. Protein product: CASSLMTGQGTYEQYF.

V usage is TRBV28 and J usage is TRBJ1-5, with TRBD1 identical over 7 bases. This CDR3 has 15 residues. V was pared by 4 bases and J by 1 base, with 4 bases of the junction left unmatched. Germline V gives CDR1 MDHEN, CDR2 SYDVKM. The CDR3: CASSSRGPSNQPQHF. The CDR3 DNA reads TGTGCCAGCAGTTCGAGGGGGCCCAGCAATCAGCCCCAGCATTTT.

The gene calls are TRBV7-8 and TRBJ1-1; possible D gene TRBD1, 6 bases. The CDR3 contains 13 residues. In germline, CDR1 is SGHVS, CDR2 FQNEAQ. V was pared by 4 bases and J by 1 base, with 7 bases between. This CDR3 is CASSSRGNTEAFF. CDR3 DNA sequence: TGTGCCAGCAGCTCCAGGGGGAACACTGAAGCTTTCTTT.

The rearrangement uses TRBV4-2 and TRBJ1-3; D not certain. This CDR3 region has 15 residues. The germline V and J ends were trimmed by 4 bases and 0 bases, with 10 bases remaining between them. CDR1 is LGHNA and CDR2 is YNFKEQ in the germline V gene. The CDR3 DNA follows: TGTGCCAGCAGCCTCTCAAGCCTCTCTGGAAACACCATATATTTT. Translated: CASSLSSLSGNTIYF.

The rearrangement joins TRBV2 to TRBJ2-3; TRBD2 is a possible D gene (5 bases). The CDR3 runs 16 residues. Trimming stripped 6 bases from V and 1 base from J, with 17 bases between. The germline gives CDR1 SNHLY, CDR2 FYNNEI. CDR3 sequence: CASRPFRGRGTDTQYF. CDR3 DNA: TGTGCCAGCAGGCCCTTTCGCGGGCGGGGCACAGATACGCAGTATTTT.

The CDR3 is CASSLERGNEKLFF. CDR3 DNA sequence: TGCGCCAGCAGCTTGGAAAGGGGTAATGAAAAACTGTTTTTT. The chain is built from TRBV5-1 and TRBJ1-4; D is perhaps TRBD1 (5 bases). This CDR3 region has 14 residues. Trimming pared 0 bases from V and 4 bases from J, leaving 7 bases between. Germline assignment: CDR1 SGHRS and CDR2 YFSETQ.

The V gene is TRBV7-3, the J gene TRBJ2-7; tentatively, D is TRBD1 (7 bases). Trimming shortened V by 5 bases and J by 4 bases, and 15 bases separated the two germline ends. This CDR3 has 14 amino acids. Germline CDR1 is SGHTA and CDR2 is FQGTGA. The CDR3: CASSLEAGGYEQYF. Here the CDR3 DNA reads TGTGCCAGCAGCCTTGAGGCAGGGGGGTACGAGCAGTACTTC.